This TCR beta chain was sequenced for a study of long-term antiretroviral therapy in people with HIV. Study-level background: The earliest samples predate the 2015 immediate-ART recommendation by about a decade. Study-wide results and limits: Controls showed broader CDR3 length ranges than did the HIV repertoires. Dominance of pre-ART expanded clones persisted, fluctuating and often declining after ART.

About this clone: The antigen is undetermined.

Germline V gives CDR1 SGHDT, CDR2 YYEEEE. V was pared by 4 bases and J by 6 bases, with 17 bases between. CDR3 length equals 14 residues. No fewer than two post-ART and no fewer than one pre-ART PBMC samples existed for each donor. Runs used v3.0 of the immunoSEQ assay and were done at survey level. Some clones are missing from TCRdb's copy, which holds only in-frame ones; the method was immunoSEQ multiplex PCR. Of tens of thousands of clones in the sample, approximately 80% were seen once. This sample comprised unsorted PBMCs, obtained about 4.1 years after starting antiretroviral therapy. The rearrangement uses TRBV5-6 and TRBJ2-7; a weak D match, TRBD1 (5 bases). The TCR was taken from a man in his thirties or forties with HIV. CDR3 sequence: CASSPGWGRIEQYF. The DNA of the CDR3 is TGTGCCAGCAGCCCGGGTTGGGGCCGGATCGAGCAGTACTTC. The full variable domain, with the rest looked up from reference TRBV5-6 and TRBJ2-7, is DAGVTQSPTHLIKTRGQQVTLRCSPKSGHDTVSWYQQALGQGPQFIFQYYEEEERQRGNFPDRFSGHQFPNYSSELNVNALLLGDSALYLCASSPGWGRIEQYFGPGTRLTVT.